This T cell receptor beta chain comes out of a study of beta chain features in type 1 diabetes. Study-wide results and caveats: Naive, central memory and Treg TCRB repertoires appeared more alike in patients than in healthy donors. The study found moderately but significantly shorter TCRB CDR3s in all four CD4+ subsets of Type 1 diabetes patients. Type 1 diabetes patients had fewer VDJ junction insertions and more deletions. Patients and controls would be equally affected if PCR favored shorter templates.

On average, the one heparinised blood draw given by each donor was around 110 mL. CDR3 length equals 13 residues. From germline, CDR1 is SNHLY and CDR2 FYNNEI. V trimming: 8 bases; J trimming: 4 bases; junction bases outside the gene matches: 8. Expressed TCRB transcripts were sequenced because the entire RNA isolate underwent reverse transcription. Profiled with immunoSEQ multiplex PCR; TCRdb holds only in-frame clones, not every one. The sample carries 120,000 or so clones, around a sixth recorded once. This clone was counted between two and nine times. Its antigen is not known. Sequencing used central memory CD4+ T cells from blood. The TCR comes from a man between 18 and 29 years old with type 1 diabetes. The chain joins TRBV2 to TRBJ2-7; 7 bases match TRBD2. CDR3 DNA: TGTGCCAGCGTCCCCCTGGGGGGGTACGAGCAGTACTTC. It codes for CASVPLGGYEQYF.